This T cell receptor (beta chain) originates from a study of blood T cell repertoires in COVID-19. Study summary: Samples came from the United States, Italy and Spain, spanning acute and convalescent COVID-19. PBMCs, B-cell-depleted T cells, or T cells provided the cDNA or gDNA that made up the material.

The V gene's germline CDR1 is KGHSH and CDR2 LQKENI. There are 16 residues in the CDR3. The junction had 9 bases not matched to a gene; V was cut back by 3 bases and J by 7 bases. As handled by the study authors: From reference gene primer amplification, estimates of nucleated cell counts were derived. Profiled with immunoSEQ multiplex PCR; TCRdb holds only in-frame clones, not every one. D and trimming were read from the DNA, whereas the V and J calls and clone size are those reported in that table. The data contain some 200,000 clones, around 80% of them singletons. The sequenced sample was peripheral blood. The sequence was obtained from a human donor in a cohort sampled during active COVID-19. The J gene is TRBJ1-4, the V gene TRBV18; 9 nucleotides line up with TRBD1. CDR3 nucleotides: TGTGCCAGCTCACCGCGACCGGGACAGGGCGGTGAAAAACTGTTTTTT. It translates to CASSPRPGQGGEKLFF.